Below are 11 T cell receptor beta chains sequenced from a single sample in a study of blood T cell repertoires in COVID-19. The assay was immunoSEQ multiplex PCR, and TCRdb's table has in-frame clones only and misses some. The sample records 150,000 to 200,000 clones, 82% being singletons. Material for sequencing was peripheral blood. The receptors come from a woman in her sixties or seventies with acute or convalescent COVID-19.

The chain joins TRBV20-1 to TRBJ2-3; the match to TRBD2 covers 9 bases. Looked up from germline, CDR1 is DFQATT and CDR2 is SNEGSKA (reference sequence). The J segment lost 0 bases and the V segment lost 7 bases, leaving 11 bases of the junction unmatched. This CDR3 has 16 residues. The CDR3 DNA is TGCAGTGTTAGTTTGGTGGCGGGAGGGAGCACAGATACGCAGTATTTT. Residues: CSVSLVAGGSTDTQYF.

The rearrangement joins TRBV7-9 to TRBJ2-7, with a tentative D call TRBD1 (5 bases). The CDR3 runs 15 residues. The germline gives CDR1 SEHNR, CDR2 FQNEAQ (reference sequence). Trimming left V 1 base short and J 3 bases short, with 13 bases between. Here the CDR3 reads CASSLEDKPNYEQYF. The CDR3, as DNA: TGTGCCAGCAGCTTAGAGGACAAGCCCAACTACGAGCAGTACTTC. Together with reference TRBV7-9 and TRBJ2-7, the CDR3 gives the full variable domain: DTGVSQNPRHKITKRGQNVTFRCDPISEHNRLYWYRQTLGQGPEFLTYFQNEAQLEKSRLLSDRFSAERPKGSFSTLEIQRTEQGDSAMYLCASSLEDKPNYEQYFGPGTRLTVT.

CDR3 in DNA: TGTGCCAGCAGCTTAGGAGCGGTTAACAATGAGCAGTTCTTC. Protein: CASSLGAVNNEQFF. This rearrangement joins TRBV11-3 to TRBJ2-1; D is possibly TRBD2 (5 bases). The length of the CDR3 is 14 residues. V was pared by 1 base and J by 5 bases, with 9 bases between. The germline gives CDR1 SGHNT, CDR2 YENEEA.

This rearrangement joins TRBV2 to TRBJ1-3, with D possibly matching TRBD1 (5 bases). Germline lookup yields CDR1 SNHLY and CDR2 FYNNEI. Trimming pared 5 bases from V and 4 bases from J, leaving 12 bases between. The CDR3 consists of 14 residues. The CDR3 DNA is TGTGCCAGCAGTCGGGAGGGGCCGGGAAACACCATATATTTT. Translating gives CASSREGPGNTIYF.

The chain has TRBV27 and TRBJ1-2; D is unresolved. Germline V gene sequence: CDR1 MNHEY, CDR2 SMNVEV (reference sequence). Trimming took off 2 bases at V and 1 base at J, with 8 bases between the two ends. This CDR3 has 14 amino acids. This CDR3 is CASSLNHFNYGYTF. The CDR3 DNA sequence: TGTGCCAGCAGTTTAAATCACTTTAACTATGGCTACACCTTC.

The chain joins TRBV28 to TRBJ1-1, with 10 positions matching TRBD1. Germline V CDR1 and CDR2: MDHEN, SYDVKM. The ends lost 1 base at V and 5 bases at J; junction bases unmatched: 1. The CDR3 consists of 14 residues. The CDR3 loop is CASSLSDRGTEAFF. The CDR3 coding sequence is TGTGCCAGCAGTTTATCGGACAGGGGGACTGAAGCTTTCTTT.

The table lists this clone with a count of one. V gene TRBV6-6 combines with J gene TRBJ1-6; 7 bases are a match to TRBD1. The V and J ends lost 5 bases and 7 bases, in that order; junction bases with no gene match: 5. The CDR3 contains 14 residues. Per the germline V gene, CDR1 is MNHNY and CDR2 is SVGAGI (reference sequence). The CDR3 reads CASSPPGQNSPLHF. CDR3 bases: TGTGCCAGCAGTCCACCGGGACAGAATTCACCCCTCCACTTT.

The chain uses TRBV7-8 and TRBJ1-1; possibly TRBD1 for D (5 bases). The V gene's germline CDR1 is SGHVS and CDR2 FQNEAQ. Trimming removed 6 bases from V and 5 bases from J, with 10 bases in between. The CDR3 covers 12 residues. The CDR3 reads CASSRTGTEAFF. DNA of the CDR3: TGTGCCAGCAGTAGAACAGGAACTGAAGCTTTCTTT.

The rearrangement joins TRBV6-5 to TRBJ1-6; 8 bases match TRBD1. Trimming took 2 bases from V and 13 from J; bases not matched to a gene: 7. CDR1 and CDR2 (germline): MNHEY, SVGAGI. The CDR3 contains 14 residues. CDR3 protein: CASSYGQGLRPLHF. The CDR3 DNA is TGTGCCAGCAGTTACGGACAGGGACTGCGGCCCCTCCACTTT.

The V call is TRBV28, the J call TRBJ2-5; tentatively, D is TRBD2 (7 bases). V lost 6 bases to trimming and J lost 6 bases, with 20 bases between them. The V gene's germline CDR1 is MDHEN and CDR2 SYDVKM. The CDR3 covers 15 residues. CDR3 sequence: CASRRGGGRVKTQYF. The CDR3 bases are TGTGCCAGCAGGAGGGGGGGCGGGAGAGTTAAGACCCAGTACTTC.

The J gene is TRBJ1-1, the V gene TRBV6-5, with D possibly TRBD1 on 6 matching bases. The CDR3 has 14 amino acids. Trimming pared 8 bases from V and 3 bases from J, leaving 16 bases between. Germline-derived CDR1 and CDR2 are MNHEY and SVGAGI. The CDR3 loop reads CASGMIGGDTEAFF. In DNA, the CDR3 is TGTGCCAGCGGGATGATAGGGGGGGACACTGAAGCTTTCTTT.